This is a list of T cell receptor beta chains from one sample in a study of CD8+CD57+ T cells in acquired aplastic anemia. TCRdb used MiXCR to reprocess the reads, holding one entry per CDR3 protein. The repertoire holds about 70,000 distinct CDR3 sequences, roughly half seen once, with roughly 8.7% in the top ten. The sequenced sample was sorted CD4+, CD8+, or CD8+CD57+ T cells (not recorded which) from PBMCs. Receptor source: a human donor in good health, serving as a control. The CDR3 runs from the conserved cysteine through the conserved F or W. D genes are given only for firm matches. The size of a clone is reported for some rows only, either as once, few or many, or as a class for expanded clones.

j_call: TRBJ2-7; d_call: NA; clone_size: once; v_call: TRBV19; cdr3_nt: TGTGCCAGTAGTAGAGGCGCAGGGATGTACGAGCAGTACTTC; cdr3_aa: CASSRGAGMYEQYF
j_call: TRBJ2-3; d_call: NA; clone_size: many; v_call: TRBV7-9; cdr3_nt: TGTGCCAGCAGCTTAGTGGAAACTAGCACAGATACGCAGTATTTT; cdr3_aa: CASSLVETSTDTQYF
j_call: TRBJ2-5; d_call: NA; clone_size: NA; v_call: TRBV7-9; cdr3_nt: TGTGCCAGCAGCTTAGGCCAAGAGACCCAGTACTTC; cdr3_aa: CASSLGQETQYF
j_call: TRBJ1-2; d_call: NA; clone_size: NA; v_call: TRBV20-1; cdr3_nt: TGCAGTGCTTCCCAGGGCAGAGGCTACACCTTC; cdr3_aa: CSASQGRGYTF
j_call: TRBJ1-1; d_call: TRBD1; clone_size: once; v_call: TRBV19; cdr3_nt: TGTGCCAGTAAAGGGGACAGGTTTTTCACTGAAGCTTTCTTT; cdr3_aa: CASKGDRFFTEAFF
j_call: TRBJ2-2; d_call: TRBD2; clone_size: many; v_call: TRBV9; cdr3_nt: TGTGCCAGCAGCGTAGGAGGCGGGAGCGACACCGGGGAGCTGTTTTTT; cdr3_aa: CASSVGGGSDTGELFF
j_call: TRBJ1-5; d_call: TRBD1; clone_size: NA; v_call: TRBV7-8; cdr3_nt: TGTGCCAGCAGCTTGACAGGGACACAGCCCCAGCATTTT; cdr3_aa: CASSLTGTQPQHF
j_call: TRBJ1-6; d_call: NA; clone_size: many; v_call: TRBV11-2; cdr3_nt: TGTGCCAGCAGCGTTACAGGGAGCTCCTATAATTCACCCCTCCACTTT; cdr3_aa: CASSVTGSSYNSPLHF
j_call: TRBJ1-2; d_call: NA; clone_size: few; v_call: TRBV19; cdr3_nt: TGTGCCAGTAGTATAGGGCAGGGGTATGGCTACACCTTC; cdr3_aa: CASSIGQGYGYTF
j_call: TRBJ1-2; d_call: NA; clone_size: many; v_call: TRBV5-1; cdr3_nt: TGCGCCAGCAGCTTGGACAGGAACAGCTACACCTTC; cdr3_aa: CASSLDRNSYTF
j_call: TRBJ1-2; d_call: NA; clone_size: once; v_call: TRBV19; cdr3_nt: TGTGCCAGTAGTCTCCAACTAAACTATGGCTACACCTTC; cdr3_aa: CASSLQLNYGYTF
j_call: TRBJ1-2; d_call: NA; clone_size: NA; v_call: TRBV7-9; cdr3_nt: TGTGCCAGCAGCCAAGGGTCCCCCGATGGCTACACCTTC; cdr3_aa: CASSQGSPDGYTF
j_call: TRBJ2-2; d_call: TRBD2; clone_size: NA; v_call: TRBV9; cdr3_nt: TGTGCCAGCCGTCTGGGACTAGCGGGAGGGCCGGGCACCGGGGAGCTGTTTTTT; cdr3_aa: CASRLGLAGGPGTGELFF
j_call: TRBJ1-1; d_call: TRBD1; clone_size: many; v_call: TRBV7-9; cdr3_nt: TGTGCCAGCAGCTATGGAGGGGGCATGGCTGAAGCTTTCTTT; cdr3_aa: CASSYGGGMAEAFF
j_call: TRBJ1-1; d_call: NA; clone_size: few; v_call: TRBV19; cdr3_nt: TGTGCCAGTAGTTATAGTTGGGGGAACACTGAAGCTTTCTTT; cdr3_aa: CASSYSWGNTEAFF
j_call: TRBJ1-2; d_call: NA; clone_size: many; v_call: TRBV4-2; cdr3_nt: TGTGCCAGCAGCCGAGTATTAGGGGAAGGCTACACCTTC; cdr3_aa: CASSRVLGEGYTF
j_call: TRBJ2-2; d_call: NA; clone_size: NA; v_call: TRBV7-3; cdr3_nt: TGTGCCAGCAGCTTAAATGGGGGTTTTGGTTCCGGGGAGCTGTTTTTT; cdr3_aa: CASSLNGGFGSGELFF
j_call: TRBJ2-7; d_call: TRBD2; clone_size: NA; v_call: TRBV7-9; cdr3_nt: TGTGCCAGCAGCTCCCGGACTAGCGGGGCATACGAGCAGTACTTC; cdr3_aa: CASSSRTSGAYEQYF
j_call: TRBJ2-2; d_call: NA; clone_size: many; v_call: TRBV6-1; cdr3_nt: TGTGCCAGCACTCCCCCCGGGGAGTCCGGGGAGCTGTTTTTT; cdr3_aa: CASTPPGESGELFF
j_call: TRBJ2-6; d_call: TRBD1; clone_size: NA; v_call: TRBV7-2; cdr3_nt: TGTGCCAGCAGCTTAAGACAGGGTCTTACTGGGGCCAACGTCCTGACTTTC; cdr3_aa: CASSLRQGLTGANVLTF
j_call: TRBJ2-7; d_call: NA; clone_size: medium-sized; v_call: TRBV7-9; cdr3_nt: TGTGCCAGCAGCTCGCCGACGACATACGAGCAGTACTTC; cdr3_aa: CASSSPTTYEQYF
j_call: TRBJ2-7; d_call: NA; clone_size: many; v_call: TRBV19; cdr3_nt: TGTGCCAGTAGTGTGGGGGGCCCGGGAGCCTTATACGAGCAGTACTTC; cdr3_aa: CASSVGGPGALYEQYF
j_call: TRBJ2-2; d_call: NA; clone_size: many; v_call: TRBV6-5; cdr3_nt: TGTGCCAGCAGTTACACAGGGACCGGGGAGCTGTTTTTT; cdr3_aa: CASSYTGTGELFF
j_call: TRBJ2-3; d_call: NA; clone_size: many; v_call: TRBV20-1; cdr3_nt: TGCAGTGCTAGAGATCTCCCAGGACGAACTAGCACAGATACGCAGTATTTT; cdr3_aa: CSARDLPGRTSTDTQYF
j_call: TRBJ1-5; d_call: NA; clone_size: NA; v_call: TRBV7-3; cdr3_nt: TGTGCCAGCAGCTTAGAGGGCAGATATAGCAATCAGCCCCAGCATTTT; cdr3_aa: CASSLEGRYSNQPQHF
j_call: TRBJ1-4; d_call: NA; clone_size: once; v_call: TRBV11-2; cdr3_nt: TGTGCCAGCAGCTCCAACATCAATGAAAAACTGTTTTTC; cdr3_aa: CASSSNINEKLFF
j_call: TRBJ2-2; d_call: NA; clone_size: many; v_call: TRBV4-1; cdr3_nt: TGCGCCAGCAGCCCCGGGCCACGAAGGGACACCGGGGAGCTGTTTTTT; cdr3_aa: CASSPGPRRDTGELFF
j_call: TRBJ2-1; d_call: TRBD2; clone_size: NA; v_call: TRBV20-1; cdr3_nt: TGCAGTGCAGCTATACTAGCGGAGATCAATGAGCAGTTCTTC; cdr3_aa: CSAAILAEINEQFF
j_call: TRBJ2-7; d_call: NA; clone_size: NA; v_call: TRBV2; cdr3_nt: TGTGCCAGCAGTGAAGGGGTTTGGGGTTTCGATAACGAGCAGTACTTC; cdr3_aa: CASSEGVWGFDNEQYF
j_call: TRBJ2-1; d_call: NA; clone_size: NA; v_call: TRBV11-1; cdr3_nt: TGTGCCAGCAGCTTAGCATCAGCGGACACCCACAATGAGCAGTTCTTC; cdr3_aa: CASSLASADTHNEQFF
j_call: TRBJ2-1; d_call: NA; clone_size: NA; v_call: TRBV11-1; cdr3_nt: TGTGCCAGCAGCTTAGGGGGTGTTTACAATGAGCAGTTCTTC; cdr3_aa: CASSLGGVYNEQFF